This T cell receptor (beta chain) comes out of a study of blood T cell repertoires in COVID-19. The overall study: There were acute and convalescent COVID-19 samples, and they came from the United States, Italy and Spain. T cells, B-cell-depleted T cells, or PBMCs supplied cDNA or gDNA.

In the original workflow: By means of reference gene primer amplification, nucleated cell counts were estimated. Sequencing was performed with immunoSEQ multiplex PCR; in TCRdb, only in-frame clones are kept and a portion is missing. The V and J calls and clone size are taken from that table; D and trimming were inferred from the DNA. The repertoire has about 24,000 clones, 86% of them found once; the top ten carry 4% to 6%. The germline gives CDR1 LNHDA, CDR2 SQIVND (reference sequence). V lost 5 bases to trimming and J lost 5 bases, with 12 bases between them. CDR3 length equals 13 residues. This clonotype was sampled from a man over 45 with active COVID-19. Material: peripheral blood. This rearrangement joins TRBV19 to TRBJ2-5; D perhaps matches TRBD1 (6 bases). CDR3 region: CASSSTGYETQYF. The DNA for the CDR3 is TGTGCCAGTAGTTCCACAGGGTACGAGACCCAGTACTTC.